The 27 T cell receptor beta chains reported below all come from one sample, sequenced in a study of T cell responses to AZD1222 COVID-19 vaccine. Sequencing used immunoSEQ multiplex PCR; TCRdb keeps in-frame clones, though not all of them. The table includes roughly 150,000 clones, about nine tenths detected once. The sample was peripheral blood, taken on day 0 of AZD1222 vaccination. All receptors derive from an adult in good health.

J is TRBJ1-2 and V is TRBV19, with D perhaps TRBD1 (6 bases). CDR3 length equals 14 residues. Germline V gives CDR1 LNHDA, CDR2 SQIVND (reference sequence). The V and J ends lost 6 bases and 6 bases respectively, with 17 bases between them. The CDR3 coding sequence is TGTGCCAGTAGCACCCTTCACAGGGACCATGGCTACACCTTC. It specifies CASSTLHRDHGYTF.

The J gene is TRBJ2-5, the V gene TRBV9; 14 nucleotides match TRBD2. The CDR3 loop spans 16 amino acids. Germline CDR1 is SGDLS and CDR2 is YYNGEE. The trim removed 4 bases at V and 4 bases at J, leaving 6 bases unmatched. CDR3 bases: TGTGCCAGCAGCCCGACTAGCGGGAGGGCCACAGAGACCCAGTACTTC. This sequence encodes CASSPTSGRATETQYF.

The chain employs TRBV2 and TRBJ1-2; no clear D. Trimming removed 3 bases at V and 8 bases at J, with 16 bases between. Germline CDR1 is SNHLY and CDR2 is FYNNEI. The CDR3 consists of 14 residues. CDR3 amino acids: CASSDPQLTGGYTF. The CDR3, as DNA: TGTGCCAGCAGTGATCCACAGCTTACTGGGGGCTACACCTTC. The variable domain in full, with the rest retrieved from reference TRBV2 and TRBJ1-2, is EPEVTQTPSHQVTQMGQEVILRCVPISNHLYFYWYRQILGQKVEFLVSFYNNEISEKSEIFDDQFSVERPDGSNFTLKIRSTKLEDSAMYFCASSDPQLTGGYTFGSGTRLTVV.

V usage is TRBV30 and J usage is TRBJ1-3; the match to TRBD1 covers 7 bases. V was clipped by 2 bases and J by 0 bases; unmatched bases: 7. Germline values: CDR1 GTSNPN, CDR2 SVGIG (reference sequence). This CDR3 comprises 16 residues. CDR3 DNA: TGTGCCTGGAGTTTGGGGACAGCTTCCTCTGGAAACACCATATATTTT. The encoded protein is CAWSLGTASSGNTIYF.

V usage is TRBV4-3 and J usage is TRBJ2-7, with D possibly being TRBD2 (6 bases). Germline lookup yields CDR1 LGHNA and CDR2 YSLEER. The CDR3 consists of 16 residues. V gave up 4 bases and J gave up 0 bases, with 16 bases separating them. CDR3 nucleotide sequence: TGCGCCAGCAGCCCCACCGGGACTTACGCCTCCTACGAGCAGTACTTC. Translation: CASSPTGTYASYEQYF.

This chain links TRBV11-2 with TRBJ1-1, with D possibly being TRBD1 (6 bases). This CDR3 spans 14 amino acids. Between the trimmed V and J ends, which lost 4 bases and 1 base, there was a span of 10 bases. Germline loops: CDR1 SGHAT, CDR2 FQNNGV. The CDR3 DNA follows: TGTGCCAGCAGCTACGGGGACAAGAACACTGAAGCTTTCTTT. Protein sequence: CASSYGDKNTEAFF.

In this sample, this clone turned up once. The V and J genes are TRBV15 and TRBJ2-1; 8 bases agree with TRBD2. The CDR3 loop spans 19 amino acids. The V and J ends lost 2 bases and 3 bases, in that order; junction bases with no gene match: 15. Germline V gives CDR1 LNHNV, CDR2 YYDKDF (reference sequence). The CDR3 region has the DNA TGTGCCACCAGCAGAACCACGGGACTAGGCCCCTCCGACTACAATGAGCAGTTCTTC. Its translation is CATSRTTGLGPSDYNEQFF.

The chain uses TRBV2 and TRBJ2-4, with D tentatively TRBD1 or TRBD2 (6 bases each). Per the germline V gene, CDR1 is SNHLY and CDR2 is FYNNEI. Trimming pared 3 bases from V and 10 bases from J, leaving 13 bases between. This CDR3 spans 13 amino acids. The chain's CDR3 is CASSDAGAGIQYF. The CDR3 DNA follows: TGTGCCAGCAGTGACGCAGGGGCGGGGATTCAGTACTTC.

The V call is TRBV15, the J call TRBJ1-2; TRBD1 might be the D (5 bases). CDR3 length: 13 residues. V gave up 4 bases and J gave up 9 bases, with 15 bases separating them. The germline V gene has CDR1 LNHNV and CDR2 YYDKDF (reference sequence). CDR3 nucleotide sequence: TGTGCCACCAGCACGGGGGGGGTTCTGAGCTACACCTTC. Amino acids: CATSTGGVLSYTF.

This clone is a singleton in its sample. This sequence joins TRBV30 and TRBJ1-6; D ambiguous. Looked up from germline, CDR1 is GTSNPN and CDR2 is SVGIG (reference sequence). This CDR3 is 12 amino acids long. Trimming took 1 base from V and 7 from J, leaving 5 bases between them. CDR3 sequence reads: CAWSGRNSPLHF. The DNA for the CDR3 is TGTGCCTGGAGTGGACGCAATTCACCCCTCCACTTT.

The CDR3 sequence is CASSEYGNTIYF. The CDR3 DNA sequence: TGTGCCAGCAGTGAGTACGGAAACACCATATATTTT. This sequence joins TRBV2 and TRBJ1-3, with D unresolved. CDR3 length equals 12 residues. The V gene's germline CDR1 is SNHLY and CDR2 FYNNEI. V lost 3 bases and J lost 4, with 4 bases in between. The full variable domain, with the rest looked up from reference TRBV2 and TRBJ1-3, is EPEVTQTPSHQVTQMGQEVILRCVPISNHLYFYWYRQILGQKVEFLVSFYNNEISEKSEIFDDQFSVERPDGSNFTLKIRSTKLEDSAMYFCASSEYGNTIYFGEGSWLTVV.

The chain carries TRBV5-1 and TRBJ1-1, with D uncertain. CDR3 length: 15 amino acids. CDR1 and CDR2 from the germline V gene are SGHRS and YFSETQ. V shed 0 bases and J shed 5 bases, with 14 bases lying between them. The chain's CDR3 is CASSLALAAQTEAFF. The CDR3 DNA reads as TGCGCCAGCAGCTTGGCGTTGGCAGCACAAACTGAAGCTTTCTTT.

The chain couples TRBV18 to TRBJ1-3, with D unclear. Germline CDR1 KGHSH, CDR2 LQKENI. Deletions cut 4 bases from V and 0 bases from J, with 25 bases between. The CDR3 is 20 amino acids. The CDR3 spells CASSRIWSSRAPDSGNTIYF. CDR3 nucleotide sequence: TGTGCCAGCTCACGAATATGGTCTTCACGGGCACCGGACTCTGGAAACACCATATATTTT.

The chain recombines TRBV30 with TRBJ2-7, with D possibly being TRBD2 (5 bases). V was cut by 0 bases and J by 3 bases, with 12 bases left in between. CDR1 is GTSNPN, CDR2 SVGIG, per germline (reference sequence). The CDR3 consists of 14 residues. The CDR3 bases are TGTGCCTGGAGTGTTAGAGCTGGAGGCTACGAGCAGTACTTC. Protein sequence: CAWSVRAGGYEQYF. Variable domain in full (rest from reference TRBV30 and TRBJ2-7): SQTIHQWPATLVQPVGSPLSLECTVEGTSNPNLYWYRQAAGRGLQLLFYSVGIGQISSEVPQNLSASRPQDRQFILSSKKLLLSDSGFYLCAWSVRAGGYEQYFGPGTRLTVT.

V is TRBV4-3 and J is TRBJ2-7; D unresolved. Germline values: CDR1 LGHNA, CDR2 YSLEER. The CDR3 extends over 13 amino acids. Trimming took off 0 bases at V and 0 bases at J, with 3 bases between the two ends. This CDR3 reads CASSQEGSYEQYF. The CDR3 DNA follows: TGCGCCAGCAGCCAAGAAGGCTCCTACGAGCAGTACTTC.

CDR3 coding DNA: TGTGCCTGGAGTGTAGGACATACGGGGGCCGTATTCTTT. Translation gives CAWSVGHTGAVFF. V is TRBV30 and J is TRBJ1-1; a possible D gene is TRBD1 (6 bases). Germline assignment: CDR1 GTSNPN and CDR2 SVGIG (reference sequence). The CDR3 is made up of 13 amino acids. Trimming took off 0 bases at V and 14 bases at J, with 19 bases between the two ends.

The rearrangement links TRBV29-1 to TRBJ2-7, with D uncertain. The CDR3 runs to 11 residues. Germline CDR1 SQVTM, CDR2 ANQGSEA. The CDR3 DNA reads TGCAGGGCTTGGGTGTTCTACGAGCAGTACTTC. This gives the protein CRAWVFYEQYF.

This clone was observed a single time. V is TRBV29-1 and J is TRBJ1-4; D is unresolved. The V and J ends lost 0 bases and 5 bases respectively, with 13 bases between them. CDR3 length: 15 amino acids. CDR1 and CDR2 (germline): SQVTM, ANQGSEA. The CDR3 here is CSVEDAGTLNEKLFF. The DNA for the CDR3 is TGCAGCGTTGAAGATGCAGGAACCTTAAATGAAAAACTGTTTTTT.

This sequence joins TRBV5-4 and TRBJ2-7; no definite D call. The CDR3 has 12 residues. CDR1 is SGHNT and CDR2 is YYREEE in the germline V gene (reference sequence). V was clipped by 0 bases and J by 3 bases, with 4 bases between them. The CDR3 reads CASSLVGYEQYF. The CDR3 nucleotides read TGTGCCAGCAGCTTGGTGGGCTACGAGCAGTACTTC.

V and J are TRBV20-1 and TRBJ2-3; 9 bases line up with TRBD2. Germline V lookup: CDR1 DFQATT, CDR2 SNEGSKA (reference sequence). After removal of 3 bases from V and 4 bases from J, the junction contained 8 bases not matched to a gene. This CDR3 has 15 residues. The DNA for the CDR3 is TGCAGTGCTAGTATACGGGAGCGGGGGGCAGATACGCAGTATTTT. This codes for CSASIRERGADTQYF.

V usage is TRBV10-3 and J usage is TRBJ2-4; D is unclear. V lost 0 bases and J 0 bases, leaving 15 bases between the germline ends. Germline loops: CDR1 ENHRY, CDR2 SYGVKD. The CDR3 extends over 18 amino acids. The CDR3 region is CAISESTARNLAKNIQYF. The CDR3 DNA sequence: TGTGCCATCAGTGAGTCGACGGCCAGGAACCTAGCCAAAAACATTCAGTACTTC.

The J gene is TRBJ2-7, the V gene TRBV7-3, with 8 bases identical to TRBD1. The CDR3 extends over 15 amino acids. Germline V gene lookup returns CDR1 SGHTA and CDR2 FQGTGA. V was clipped by 2 bases and J by 5 bases; unmatched bases: 8. The CDR3 region has the DNA TGTGCCAGCAGCTTAGTTAGGACAGGGATCCACGAGCAGTACTTC. Its translation: CASSLVRTGIHEQYF. The entire variable domain, with the rest obtained from reference TRBV7-3 and TRBJ2-7, is as follows: GAGVSQTPSNKVTEKGKYVELRCDPISGHTALYWYRQSLGQGPEFLIYFQGTGAADDSGLPNDRFFAVRPEGSVSTLKIQRTERGDSAVYLCASSLVRTGIHEQYFGPGTRLTVT.

Concerning this clone itself: The sample holds other DNA sequences that translate to the same CDR3. The chain links TRBV11-3 to TRBJ2-7, with TRBD2 identical over 7 bases. V shed 1 base and J 3 bases; nucleotides not matched to a gene: 0. The CDR3 consists of 13 residues. Germline CDR1 is SGHNT and CDR2 is YENEEA. The DNA for the CDR3 is TGTGCCAGCAGCTTAGGGGGGGGCTACGAGCAGTACTTC. The encoded protein is CASSLGGGYEQYF.

V and J are TRBV19 and TRBJ1-2, with 12 bases fitting TRBD1. The CDR3 has 13 amino acids. Unmatched junction bases numbered 2, after V lost 8 bases and J lost 4 bases. Germline loops: CDR1 LNHDA, CDR2 SQIVND (reference sequence). In DNA, the CDR3 is TGTGCCAGTGGGGACAGGGGGCTCTATGGCTACACCTTC. This gives the protein CASGDRGLYGYTF. Full variable domain (outside the CDR3, taken from reference TRBV19 and TRBJ1-2): DGGITQSPKYLFRKEGQNVTLSCEQNLNHDAMYWYRQDPGQGLRLIYYSQIVNDFQKGDIAEGYSVSREKKESFPLTVTSAQKNPTAFYLCASGDRGLYGYTFGSGTRLTVV.

The J gene is TRBJ1-1, the V gene TRBV9; weak D call: TRBD1 (5 bases). The germline gives CDR1 SGDLS, CDR2 YYNGEE. The V end was cut by 0 bases, the J end by 10 bases, with 37 bases between. The CDR3 sequence is 21 residues long. This chain's CDR3 is CASSVATTGGLEGRNTDGAFF. The CDR3 DNA sequence: TGTGCCAGCAGCGTAGCTACGACCGGGGGGTTAGAGGGGCGGAACACTGATGGAGCTTTCTTT.

In its sample, this clone was seen once. DNA of the CDR3: TGTGCCAGTAGGCAGGGCGACTATGGCTACACCTTC. This translates into CASRQGDYGYTF. V and J are TRBV19 and TRBJ1-2, with a tentative D call TRBD1 (5 bases). The CDR3 sequence is 12 residues long. Germline loops: CDR1 LNHDA, CDR2 SQIVND (reference sequence). V was cut by 6 bases and J by 3 bases, with 8 bases left in between.

The chain is built from TRBV29-1 and TRBJ1-4, with D uncertain. CDR3 length: 14 amino acids. Per germline, CDR1 SQVTM and CDR2 ANQGSEA. The V end lost 0 bases, the J end lost 8 bases, and 13 bases lay between the germline ends. This CDR3 reads CSVEELRFGEKLFF. CDR3 coding DNA: TGCAGCGTTGAAGAACTTAGGTTCGGGGAAAAACTGTTTTTT.